A single sample gave rise to the 22 T cell receptor beta chains below, sequenced in a study of blood T cell repertoires in COVID-19. The data were produced by immunoSEQ multiplex PCR, yet TCRdb's version contains in-frame clones alone and is incomplete. The repertoire consists of about 41,000 clones, with 70% to 90% occurring once and the leading ten covering about 4.3%. Sequenced sample: peripheral blood. The receptors were sampled from a man aged 55 to 70 with acute or convalescent COVID-19.

The CDR3 DNA is TGTGCCAGCAGCTCCGGGACAGGGGGTTCACCCCTCCACTTT. Protein sequence: CASSSGTGGSPLHF. V gene TRBV5-4 combines with J gene TRBJ1-6; 11 nucleotides align to TRBD1. Germline loops: CDR1 SGHNT, CDR2 YYREEE (reference sequence). Trimming removed 3 bases from V and 9 bases from J; junction bases left unmatched: 2. The CDR3 covers 14 residues.

The chain couples TRBV5-4 to TRBJ2-5; the match to TRBD1 covers 12 bases. This CDR3 is built from 14 residues. V shed 4 bases, J shed 6 bases, and the junction held 4 bases outside the gene matches. Germline V gene sequence: CDR1 SGHNT, CDR2 YYREEE (reference sequence). CDR3 coding DNA: TGTGCCAGCAGCGCGGGACAGGGGGCAAAGACCCAGTACTTC. Its translation: CASSAGQGAKTQYF.

The V call is TRBV4-3, the J call TRBJ1-2; weak D call: TRBD1 (6 bases). This CDR3 region has 15 residues. V was pared by 4 bases and J by 6 bases, with 18 bases between. CDR1 is LGHNA and CDR2 is YSLEER in the germline V gene. In DNA, the CDR3 is TGCGCCAGCAGCCGATCCCCGACAGGCGGACATGGCTACACCTTC. This encodes CASSRSPTGGHGYTF.

The J gene is TRBJ1-3, the V gene TRBV30; 7 positions agree with TRBD1. The V and J ends lost 3 bases and 2 bases, in that order; junction bases with no gene match: 10. The germline gives CDR1 GTSNPN, CDR2 SVGIG (reference sequence). CDR3 size: 16 residues. The CDR3 loop is CAWSQGGLWAGNTIYF. CDR3 bases: TGTGCCTGGAGCCAGGGGGGTCTATGGGCTGGAAACACCATATATTTT.

The chain uses TRBV6-6 and TRBJ2-1, with 8 bases matching TRBD1. Germline V gives CDR1 MNHNY, CDR2 SVGAGI (reference sequence). This CDR3 has 13 amino acids. V dropped 7 bases and J dropped 11; count of bases not matched to a gene: 10. The CDR3 DNA sequence: TGTGCCAGCACTCCACAGGGGGGCACTCAGCAGTTCTTC. Translation: CASTPQGGTQQFF.

This rearrangement joins TRBV6-2 or TRBV6-3 to TRBJ2-1, with 7 bases matching TRBD2. The V gene end was trimmed by 4 bases and the J gene end by 6 bases; junction bases not matched to a gene: 6. The length of the CDR3 is 14 residues. Looked up from germline, CDR1 is MNHEY and CDR2 is SVGEGT. CDR3 protein: CASSLRLAANEQFF. For the CDR3, the DNA is TGTGCCAGCAGTTTGAGACTAGCAGCCAATGAGCAGTTCTTC.

The gene calls are TRBV4-3 and TRBJ2-1, with 11 nucleotides matching TRBD2. The CDR3 spans 16 residues. V lost 3 bases to trimming and J lost 5 bases; unmatched junction nucleotides: 6. CDR1 and CDR2 from the germline V gene are LGHNA and YSLEER. CDR3 residues: CASSQILAGADNEQFF. The DNA of the CDR3 is TGCGCCAGCAGCCAGATACTAGCGGGGGCCGACAATGAGCAGTTCTTC.

The chain joins TRBV7-9 to TRBJ1-5; TRBD1 agrees at 10 bases. This CDR3 is built from 17 residues. Germline V lookup: CDR1 SEHNR, CDR2 FQNEAQ (reference sequence). After removal of 5 bases from V and 2 bases from J, the junction contained 9 bases not matched to a gene. DNA for the CDR3: TGTGCCAGCAGCATGGGGGACAGGGGACAGGGCAATCAGCCCCAGCATTTT. It yields the protein CASSMGDRGQGNQPQHF.

J is TRBJ1-1 and V is TRBV5-1; the D gene is possibly TRBD1 (5 bases). Germline CDR1 SGHRS, CDR2 YFSETQ. V was pared by 4 bases and J by 6 bases, with 16 bases between. This CDR3 is built from 14 residues. CDR3: CASSPDWGRPEAFF. In DNA, the CDR3 is TGCGCCAGCAGCCCGGACTGGGGGAGGCCTGAAGCTTTCTTT.

V gene TRBV30 combines with J gene TRBJ2-2; D gene ambiguous. The CDR3 covers 13 residues. Trimming shortened V by 2 bases and J by 6 bases, and 10 bases separated the two germline ends. Germline V gives CDR1 GTSNPN, CDR2 SVGIG (reference sequence). The CDR3 DNA sequence: TGTGCCTGGAGTCAGCTAGGCGCCGGGGAGCTGTTTTTT. It translates to CAWSQLGAGELFF.

The J gene is TRBJ1-2, the V gene TRBV6-5, with 11 bases lining up with TRBD1. This CDR3 has 15 amino acids. CDR1 and CDR2 (germline): MNHEY, SVGAGI. V shed 3 bases and J 6 bases; nucleotides not matched to a gene: 6. CDR3 amino acids: CASSYPGQGVDGYTF. As DNA, the CDR3 is TGTGCCAGCAGTTATCCGGGACAGGGGGTCGATGGCTACACCTTC.

The chain couples TRBV6-2 or TRBV6-3 to TRBJ1-1; the D gene is possibly TRBD1 (6 bases). V lost 0 bases to trimming and J lost 1 base, with 9 bases between them. Germline CDR1 is MNHEY and CDR2 is SVGEGT. This CDR3 contains 15 residues. CDR3 sequence reads: CASSYSGHENTEAFF. The CDR3 bases are TGTGCCAGCAGTTACTCGGGACACGAGAACACTGAAGCTTTCTTT.

This clone was counted between two and nine times. This chain connects TRBV4-3 to TRBJ2-7, with no clear D. The CDR3 has 13 amino acids. CDR1 and CDR2 from the germline V gene are LGHNA and YSLEER. Between the trimmed V and J ends, which lost 0 bases and 3 bases, there was a span of 6 bases. The CDR3 coding sequence is TGCGCCAGCAGCCAAGATACTAACTACGAGCAGTACTTC. It yields the protein CASSQDTNYEQYF.

The V call is TRBV30, the J call TRBJ2-3; TRBD2 is a possible D gene (6 bases). The CDR3 totals 13 residues. From germline, CDR1 is GTSNPN and CDR2 SVGIG (reference sequence). V was trimmed by 2 bases and J by 6 bases, leaving 12 bases between them. The CDR3 DNA sequence: TGTGCCTGGAGTACCCGCGGGACCGATACGCAGTATTTT. Residues: CAWSTRGTDTQYF.

J is TRBJ1-1 and V is TRBV11-2; maybe TRBD1 (6 bases). The V gene's germline CDR1 is SGHAT and CDR2 FQNNGV. V lost 2 bases, J lost 0 bases, and 16 bases lay in between. The CDR3 is 17 amino acids. Here the CDR3 DNA reads TGTGCCAGCAGCTTATACTTGGGGGCCAATGTGAACACTGAAGCTTTCTTT. This encodes CASSLYLGANVNTEAFF.

V and J are TRBV5-4 and TRBJ2-5, with 8 nucleotides matching TRBD1. Germline V gene lookup returns CDR1 SGHNT and CDR2 YYREEE (reference sequence). Trimming removed 4 bases from V and 2 bases from J; junction bases left unmatched: 10. This CDR3 is 16 amino acids long. The CDR3 sequence is CASSSRQGTKQETQYF. The CDR3 region has the DNA TGTGCCAGCAGCAGCAGACAGGGGACCAAACAAGAGACCCAGTACTTC.

The V gene is TRBV14, the J gene TRBJ2-2, with D unclear. Trimming took 2 bases from V and 1 from J, leaving 5 bases between them. The CDR3 spans 14 residues. Germline values: CDR1 SGHDN, CDR2 FVKESK. CDR3 sequence (DNA): TGTGCCAGCAGCCAAAACAAGAACACCGGGGAGCTGTTTTTT. Its translation: CASSQNKNTGELFF.

Within the sample, this clone is medium-sized. The CDR3 reads CASVLGQINTEAFF. In DNA, the CDR3 is TGTGCCAGCGTCCTTGGGCAGATTAACACTGAAGCTTTCTTT. V gene TRBV11-2 combines with J gene TRBJ1-1; D is uncertain. Trimming pared 8 bases from V and 2 bases from J, leaving 15 bases between. The CDR3 totals 14 residues. In germline, CDR1 is SGHAT, CDR2 FQNNGV.

The chain joins TRBV13 to TRBJ2-2; D call uncertain. This CDR3 is 12 amino acids long. The ends were cut back, 5 bases at V and 7 bases at J, with 8 bases in the middle. Germline values: CDR1 PRHDT, CDR2 FYEKMQ (reference sequence). In DNA form, the CDR3 reads TGTGCCAGCAGCCCGCCTAACGGGGAGCTGTTTTTT. This encodes CASSPPNGELFF.

A single count supports this clone. The rearrangement links TRBV6-1 to TRBJ1-2; D might be TRBD1 (5 bases). The CDR3 has 15 amino acids. The ends were cut back, 3 bases at V and 4 bases at J, with 15 bases in the middle. CDR1 and CDR2 (germline): MNHNS, SASEGT. The CDR3, as DNA: TGTGCCAGCAGTGAGCGGGGACGATCTCCCTATGGCTACACCTTC. This translates into CASSERGRSPYGYTF.

The chain employs TRBV2 and TRBJ2-5, with 10 bases fitting TRBD2. Germline V lookup: CDR1 SNHLY, CDR2 FYNNEI. Trimming at V came to 7 bases and at J to 2 bases, leaving 10 bases not matched to a gene. This CDR3 has 16 amino acids. The CDR3 nucleotides read TGTGCCAGCACCCGAAGGCGAGCGGGGGGGCAAGAGACCCAGTACTTC. It translates to CASTRRRAGGQETQYF.

J is TRBJ1-3 and V is TRBV5-1, with TRBD1 identical over 7 bases. The CDR3 consists of 16 residues. Looked up from germline, CDR1 is SGHRS and CDR2 is YFSETQ. J lost 2 bases, V lost 3 bases, and 8 bases had no gene match. The CDR3 is CASSSDREGPGNTIYF. The CDR3, as DNA: TGCGCCAGCAGCTCCGACAGGGAAGGACCTGGAAACACCATATATTTT.